This T cell receptor (beta chain) is drawn from a study of blood T cell repertoires in COVID-19. Study context: Nucleic acid was either cDNA or gDNA, and it came from T cells, B-cell-depleted T cells, or PBMCs.

In the source study's methods: Scientists estimated how many nucleated cells there were by amplifying reference gene primers. The protocol was immunoSEQ multiplex PCR, while the TCRdb copy is restricted to in-frame clones and leaves out a portion. The V and J calls and clone size were taken over from that table, and D and trimming were inferred from the DNA. The table lists tens of thousands of clones, around 84% of them singletons. The CDR3 extends over 20 amino acids. The V gene's germline CDR1 is MNHEY and CDR2 SMNVEV (reference sequence). V was shortened by 6 bases and J by 1 base, with 31 bases between the two germline ends.

The origin of this receptor is a man between 60 and 70 years old with acute or convalescent COVID-19. Sequenced material: peripheral blood. The rearrangement joins TRBV27 to TRBJ2-7; TRBD1 might be the D (6 bases). The CDR3 DNA reads TGTGCCAGCAGCAGAGTGGGAAAAGATTCAGGGGAAATAGGTTCCTACGAGCAGTACGTC. Translating gives CASSRVGKDSGEIGSYEQYV.